One sample yielded the 26 T cell receptor beta chains listed below, sequenced in a study of shared clonotypes between healthy human individuals. Some clones are missing from TCRdb's copy, which holds only in-frame ones; the method was immunoSEQ multiplex PCR. The sample lists around 1,000,000 clones; approximately 80% were seen once. The sample consisted of memory CD4+ T cells from PBMCs. Subset reported: CD45RA-negative fraction. The receptors stem from a man between 18 and 29 years old in good health. Some clones in this sample may be carry-over from other donors' samples.

To note about this clone: This may arise from a read error, as a much more abundant clone is one base away. Other DNA sequences in the sample encode the same CDR3. The chain carries TRBV2 and TRBJ2-2, with D unresolved. V was shortened by 6 bases and J by 2 bases, with 1 base between the two germline ends. From germline, CDR1 is SNHLY and CDR2 FYNNEI. The CDR3 spans 11 residues. In DNA, the CDR3 is TGTGCCAGCAGCAACACCGGGGAGCTGTTTTTT. It is translated as CASSNTGELFF. The full variable domain, its missing parts supplied by reference TRBV2 and TRBJ2-2, is EPEVTQTPSHQVTQMGQEVILRCVPISNHLYFYWYRQILGQKVEFLVSFYNNEISEKSEIFDDQFSVERPDGSNFTLKIRSTKLEDSAMYFCASSNTGELFFGEGSRLTVL.

The CDR3 DNA is TGTGCCAGCAGTTTGGCACCGGGACTATACTACAATGAGCAGTTCTTC. Amino acid sequence: CASSLAPGLYYNEQFF. This chain links TRBV28 with TRBJ2-1; 7 bases are shared with TRBD2. The CDR3 covers 16 residues. Trimming took 3 bases from V and 3 from J; bases not matched to a gene: 8. Germline V lookup: CDR1 MDHEN, CDR2 SYDVKM.

The chain has TRBV9 and TRBJ1-3; maybe TRBD1 (5 bases). V dropped 3 bases and J dropped 0 bases, with 10 bases sitting between them. The germline CDR1 and CDR2 sequences are SGDLS and YYNGEE. This CDR3 spans 15 amino acids. CDR3 amino acids: CASSGDSISGNTIYF. In nucleotides, the CDR3 is TGTGCCAGCAGCGGAGACAGTATCTCTGGAAACACCATATATTTT.

The rearrangement uses TRBV28 and TRBJ1-3; D gene unclear. The CDR3 is made up of 16 amino acids. Germline CDR1 and CDR2: MDHEN and SYDVKM. The ends were cut back, 0 bases at V and 0 bases at J, with 9 bases in the middle. As DNA, the CDR3 is TGTGCCAGCAGTTTATGGGCAGCCTTCTCTGGAAACACCATATATTTT. The encoded protein is CASSLWAAFSGNTIYF.

V and J are TRBV6-5 and TRBJ2-2, with 10 bases that match TRBD1. CDR1 is MNHEY and CDR2 is SVGAGI in the germline V gene. This CDR3 has 14 amino acids. Trimming took 8 bases from V and 4 from J; bases not matched to a gene: 4. CDR3 nucleotides: TGTGCCAGCTCCCGGACAGGGGGCACCGGGGAGCTGTTTTTT. Residues: CASSRTGGTGELFF.

The rearrangement links TRBV6-6 to TRBJ2-5, with D perhaps matching TRBD2 (6 bases). The V end was cut by 8 bases, the J end by 2 bases, with 21 bases between. Germline assignment: CDR1 MNHNY and CDR2 SVGAGI (reference sequence). This CDR3 spans 16 amino acids. This chain's CDR3 is CASAPRTGGGQETQYF. The CDR3 region has the DNA TGTGCCAGCGCCCCCCGGACCGGGGGTGGGCAAGAGACCCAGTACTTC.

J is TRBJ1-4 and V is TRBV25-1; D is unclear. Germline CDR1 is MGHDK and CDR2 is SYGVNS. V was pared by 6 bases and J by 8 bases, with 16 bases between. The CDR3 spans 14 residues. Here the CDR3 reads CASSARAEVEKLFF. In nucleotides, the CDR3 is TGTGCCAGCAGCGCGAGGGCGGAGGTGGAAAAACTGTTTTTT.

This chain joins TRBV5-4 and TRBJ2-7; D is possibly TRBD2 (6 bases). Per the germline V gene, CDR1 is SGHNT and CDR2 is YYREEE (reference sequence). The CDR3 has 16 amino acids. V shed 3 bases and J shed 7 bases, with 23 bases lying between them. Here the CDR3 DNA reads TGTGCCAGCAGCTACCCCCCGGGAGTAGCTAGCGATGAGCAGTACTTC. As protein: CASSYPPGVASDEQYF.

This clone was detected only once. The DNA for the CDR3 is TGTGCCAGCAGCTCGATACTAGCGGGAGCCTACGAGCAGTACTTC. As protein: CASSSILAGAYEQYF. The chain recombines TRBV7-9 with TRBJ2-7; 11 positions match TRBD2. The CDR3 has 15 residues. Germline CDR1 SEHNR, CDR2 FQNEAQ (reference sequence). Germline trimming cut 4 bases from V and 2 bases from J; bases unmatched to any gene: 4.

The chain links TRBV5-6 to TRBJ2-7; D is uncertain. Germline CDR1 reads SGHDT; CDR2 reads YYEEEE. This CDR3 has 14 residues. V lost 0 bases, J lost 4 bases, and 11 bases lay in between. This CDR3 is CASSLAAGLYEQYF. CDR3 DNA sequence: TGTGCCAGCAGCTTGGCAGCAGGCCTGTACGAGCAGTACTTC.

This clone showed up just a few times. The chain links TRBV28 to TRBJ1-2; no definite D call. V lost 6 bases to trimming and J lost 7 bases, with 24 bases between them. CDR1 is MDHEN and CDR2 is SYDVKM in the germline V gene. The CDR3 sequence is 16 residues long. CDR3 protein: CASSNRGANTIGGYTF. The CDR3 bases are TGTGCCAGCAGCAATAGAGGAGCGAACACAATTGGTGGCTACACCTTC.

With regard to this clone: Other nucleotide sequences in the sample specify the same CDR3. The rearrangement joins TRBV5-1 to TRBJ2-3; D could derive from TRBD1 or TRBD2 (5 bases each). The CDR3 is made up of 13 amino acids. Germline lookup yields CDR1 SGHRS and CDR2 YFSETQ. Trimming shortened V by 4 bases and J by 2 bases, and 8 bases separated the two germline ends. DNA of the CDR3: TGCGCCAGCAGCGGGGGTTCCACAGATACGCAGTATTTT. Translated: CASSGGSTDTQYF.

J is TRBJ2-5 and V is TRBV7-9; TRBD1 agrees at 9 bases. Germline trimming cut 5 bases from V and 7 bases from J; bases unmatched to any gene: 17. The CDR3 totals 17 residues. In germline, CDR1 is SEHNR, CDR2 FQNEAQ (reference sequence). The DNA of the CDR3 is TGTGCCAGCAGCCTTCAAGGGACAGGGAACATTAGAAGGACCCAGTACTTC. It encodes CASSLQGTGNIRRTQYF.

J is TRBJ1-2 and V is TRBV28; 9 nucleotides agree with TRBD1. J was trimmed by 4 bases and V by 5 bases; bases with no gene match: 8. There are 15 residues in the CDR3. Per the germline V gene, CDR1 is MDHEN and CDR2 is SYDVKM. CDR3 DNA: TGTGCCAGCAGTGACAGGGGGATGCGAGTCTATGGCTACACCTTC. Its protein product is CASSDRGMRVYGYTF.

The chain employs TRBV5-1 and TRBJ1-1, with 7 positions matching TRBD1. Germline trimming cut 1 base from V and 5 bases from J; bases unmatched to any gene: 5. This CDR3 is 14 amino acids long. Germline assignment: CDR1 SGHRS and CDR2 YFSETQ. The CDR3 DNA reads TGCGCCAGCAGCTTGCAGGGGGGCGAAACTGAAGCTTTCTTT. This gives the protein CASSLQGGETEAFF.

The gene calls are TRBV28 and TRBJ2-2; D call uncertain. Germline CDR1 MDHEN, CDR2 SYDVKM. The CDR3 is 16 residues long. Trimming left V 3 bases short and J 6 bases short, with 17 bases between. The CDR3 DNA is TGTGCCAGCAGTTTTAGGTTTACCAAAAGGGCCGGGGAGCTGTTTTTT. Translation: CASSFRFTKRAGELFF.

This chain joins TRBV27 and TRBJ1-2; the D gene is possibly TRBD1 (6 bases). From germline, CDR1 is MNHEY and CDR2 SMNVEV (reference sequence). The CDR3 runs 13 residues. V was clipped by 4 bases and J by 8 bases, with 14 bases between them. The chain's CDR3 is CASSSAYRDGYTF. The CDR3 nucleotides are TGTGCCAGCAGTTCCGCCTACAGGGACGGCTACACCTTC.

The V and J genes are TRBV28 and TRBJ2-2, with TRBD2 matching over 7 bases. This CDR3 comprises 15 residues. V lost 8 bases, J lost 8 bases, and 14 bases stayed unmatched. In germline, CDR1 is MDHEN, CDR2 SYDVKM. The DNA of the CDR3 is TGTGCCAGCGGGAGGGCCGGGGCCTTAATGGGGGAGCTGTTTTTT. This codes for CASGRAGALMGELFF.

The CDR3 spells CASSPQGGRFNEQYF. The CDR3 DNA reads as TGTGCCAGCAGCCCACAGGGGGGGAGGTTCAACGAGCAGTACTTC. The chain recombines TRBV7-2 with TRBJ2-7; TRBD1 is a possible D gene (8 bases). The CDR3 sequence is 15 residues long. CDR1 is SGHTA and CDR2 is FQGNSA in the germline V gene. V was shortened by 5 bases and J by 5 bases, with 19 bases between the two germline ends.

The CDR3, as DNA: TGTGCCAGCAGCTTAGAATGGCACGAGACCCAGTACTTC. It codes for CASSLEWHETQYF. V usage is TRBV7-8 and J usage is TRBJ2-5; D unclear. Germline-derived CDR1 and CDR2 are SGHVS and FQNEAQ. The V end was cut by 1 base, the J end by 5 bases, with 8 bases between. This CDR3 is 13 amino acids long.

The chain employs TRBV7-9 and TRBJ2-3; D unclear. Per the germline V gene, CDR1 is SEHNR and CDR2 is FQNEAQ (reference sequence). This CDR3 has 14 residues. Trimming took off 1 base at V and 2 bases at J, with 7 bases between the two ends. CDR3 in DNA: TGTGCCAGCAGCTTAGGGGCGGCCACAGATACGCAGTATTTT. It specifies CASSLGAATDTQYF.

This clone has only a few counts. J is TRBJ2-7 and V is TRBV7-3; D unclear. Deletions cut 5 bases from V and 2 bases from J, with 10 bases between. The germline CDR1 and CDR2 sequences are SGHTA and FQGTGA. The CDR3 spans 13 residues. In DNA, the CDR3 is TGTGCCAGCAGCCCAGGACCGGCCTACGAGCAGTACTTC. Protein: CASSPGPAYEQYF.

This clone was seen more than once but under ten times. The gene calls are TRBV7-2 and TRBJ2-2, with 7 bases fitting TRBD2. CDR1 is SGHTA, CDR2 FQGNSA, per germline. V gave up 5 bases and J gave up 0 bases; unmatched junction bases: 12. This CDR3 contains 18 residues. CDR3 residues: CASSQTGGETSNTGELFF. CDR3 DNA: TGTGCCAGCAGCCAGACTGGGGGGGAGACCTCGAACACCGGGGAGCTGTTTTTT.

This chain connects TRBV6-6 to TRBJ2-5; no clear D. Between the trimmed V and J ends, which lost 2 bases and 4 bases, there was a span of 5 bases. Germline loops: CDR1 MNHNY, CDR2 SVGAGI (reference sequence). This CDR3 is built from 12 residues. CDR3 region: CASSYPLETQYF. The CDR3 DNA reads as TGTGCCAGCAGTTACCCCTTAGAGACCCAGTACTTC.

V is TRBV5-6 and J is TRBJ1-2; TRBD1 might be the D (5 bases). V was trimmed by 2 bases and J by 0 bases, leaving 11 bases between them. Germline CDR1 reads SGHDT; CDR2 reads YYEEEE. The CDR3 has 15 amino acids. CDR3 coding DNA: TGTGCCAGCAGCTTATGGGGGTTAACTAACTATGGCTACACCTTC. It is translated as CASSLWGLTNYGYTF.

The chain has TRBV1 and TRBJ2-3; the table's D call, TRBD2, has no DNA check behind it. TRBV1 is noted as a pseudogene. The CDR3 runs to 17 residues. CDR3 sequence: CTTKPGLALQGTDTQYF. The CDR3 DNA reads TGCACCACCAAGCCGGGACTAGCTCTACAAGGCACAGATACGCAGTATTTT.